The TCR beta chain under discussion was sequenced for a study of regulatory and conventional T cells in RAG deficiency. Notes on the study in general: Patient subsets had shorter CDR3s; Omenn Treg-Tconv overlap exceeded 85%. Omenn syndrome and CID/AS patients had 95 to 100-fold fewer unique Treg TCR beta sequences, versus around 10-fold elsewhere. Shannon entropy was markedly lower and Simpson indices higher in RAG-deficient patients than control T-cell subsets.

Genomic DNA came from blood regulatory T cells gated CD4+ CD25-high CD127-low. Details on this clone: Its antigen remains unidentified.

Profiling relied on immunoSEQ multiplex PCR, and the TCRdb table lists in-frame clones only, not all of them. The sample lists some 19,000 clones; 87% were seen once. In addition, the sample was reused for a study of regulatory T cells. That source adds: The PCR used 52 TRBV and 13 TRBJ primers. In patients, unique TRB V-J pairs were restricted and V/J usage skewed, especially in Tregs.

The receptor was isolated from a human donor in good health. Sequenced: Tregs sorted from blood.

CDR3 amino acids: CASSPAGGIAYGYTF. CDR3 DNA: TGTGCCAGCAGCCCCGCTGGGGGAATAGCCTATGGCTACACCTTC. The chain is built from TRBV9 and TRBJ1-2, with a tentative D call TRBD1 (5 bases). V lost 4 bases to trimming and J lost 4 bases, with 17 bases between them. The CDR3 has 15 residues. Germline V gene sequence: CDR1 SGDLS, CDR2 YYNGEE.